The entry that follows covers one T cell receptor (beta chain) sequence. As yet, its antigen is unknown. These data belong to a study of T cell repertoires in cytomegalovirus infection. Study conclusions and caveats: What dominated the ex vivo response were HLA-C-restricted CMV-specific TCR beta clonotypes.

TCRdb independently ran MiXCR on the reads; one entry per CDR3 protein. The sample holds about 900,000 distinct CDR3 sequences, more than 25% seen once. Trimming took 5 bases from V and 5 from J; bases not matched to a gene: 15. This CDR3 is built from 18 residues. Germline-derived CDR1 and CDR2 are SEHNR and FQNEAQ (reference sequence). The chain recombines TRBV7-9 with TRBJ1-2; 12 bases line up with TRBD1. Sequenced here: cultured CD8+ T cells from PBMCs, sampled from culture after CMV antigen stimulation. The sequence came from a human donor in good health (CMV status not recorded). Some clones in this sample may be carry-over from other donors' samples. The CDR3 region is CASSHSRDRGLFGYGYTF. CDR3 in DNA: TGTGCCAGCAGCCACAGCCGGGACAGGGGGCTTTTCGGGTATGGCTACACCTTC.